These 8 T cell receptor beta chains came from one sample sequenced in a study of shared T cell receptors in the human thymus. The data were produced by immunoSEQ multiplex PCR, yet TCRdb's version contains in-frame clones alone and is incomplete. The sample holds about 730,000 clones, 70% to 90% seen once. This sample was also put to use in a study of human thymus T cells.

The sequencing sample was made of thymocytes. These receptors were collected from a girl in the first two years of life with a congenital heart defect.

This chain joins TRBV27 and TRBJ2-7; 7 bases line up with TRBD1. The CDR3 has 16 amino acids. CDR1 is MNHEY, CDR2 SMNVEV, per germline (reference sequence). V was clipped by 0 bases and J by 2 bases; unmatched bases: 7. Here the CDR3 reads CASSLSAPTGTYEQYF. In nucleotides, the CDR3 is TGTGCCAGCAGTTTATCCGCCCCGACAGGGACCTACGAGCAGTACTTC.

The chain carries TRBV19 and TRBJ1-1; D uncertain. This CDR3 comprises 16 residues. Germline V lookup: CDR1 LNHDA, CDR2 SQIVND (reference sequence). V was clipped by 2 bases and J by 1 base, with 14 bases between them. The CDR3 sequence: CASSIRERTSNTEAFF. DNA for the CDR3: TGTGCCAGTAGTATACGGGAGAGGACTTCGAACACTGAAGCTTTCTTT.

The rearrangement links TRBV19 to TRBJ2-7; 8 bases fit TRBD2. After removal of 6 bases from V and 7 bases from J, the junction contained 11 bases not matched to a gene. The germline gives CDR1 LNHDA, CDR2 SQIVND (reference sequence). The CDR3 extends over 14 amino acids. The CDR3 DNA sequence: TGTGCCAGTAGCCATACTAGCGGTGGAGGTGAGCAGTACTTC. Translation gives CASSHTSGGGEQYF.

The chain combines TRBV4-3 with TRBJ2-1, with 8 bases that match TRBD2. The CDR3 spans 17 residues. Germline V gene data show CDR1 as LGHNA and CDR2 as YSLEER. Trimming at V came to 1 base and at J to 0 bases, leaving 5 bases not matched to a gene. CDR3 in amino acids: CASSQGRGVISYNEQFF. DNA of the CDR3: TGCGCCAGCAGCCAAGGGCGGGGGGTTATCTCCTACAATGAGCAGTTCTTC.

The J gene is TRBJ2-1, the V gene TRBV9; 10 positions agree with TRBD1. Germline CDR1 reads SGDLS; CDR2 reads YYNGEE. V shed 6 bases and J 6 bases; nucleotides not matched to a gene: 9. The CDR3 runs to 15 residues. The CDR3 bases are TGTGCCAGCACCGACAGGGGGCCTCCGTCCAATGAGCAGTTCTTC. Translation gives CASTDRGPPSNEQFF.

The genes are TRBV7-2 and TRBJ2-1; no clear D. CDR1 SGHTA and CDR2 FQGNSA come from the germline V gene. The CDR3 has 14 residues. V was trimmed by 5 bases and J by 0 bases, leaving 8 bases between them. The CDR3 DNA reads TGTGCCAGCAGCCATCTAAGCTCCTACAATGAGCAGTTCTTC. Translation gives CASSHLSSYNEQFF.

This clone was recorded a few times. The chain couples TRBV7-6 to TRBJ1-2, with 9 bases lining up with TRBD1. Germline lookup yields CDR1 SGHVS and CDR2 FNYEAQ. J gave up 7 bases and V 4 bases, and 7 bases lay outside the gene matches. The CDR3 has 14 amino acids. CDR3 sequence: CASSSQGALGGYTF. The CDR3, as DNA: TGTGCCAGCAGCTCACAGGGGGCGCTTGGTGGCTACACCTTC.

The J gene is TRBJ1-2, the V gene TRBV7-8, with 8 bases identical to TRBD1. Germline V gene lookup returns CDR1 SGHVS and CDR2 FQNEAQ. The CDR3 spans 14 residues. V shed 3 bases and J 6 bases; nucleotides not matched to a gene: 6. CDR3 residues: CASSFKTGENGYTF. CDR3 DNA: TGTGCCAGCAGCTTCAAGACAGGGGAGAATGGCTACACCTTC.